Listed below are T cell receptor beta chains from one sample, sequenced in a study of T-cell memory formation after mild COVID-19. TCRdb passed the 5' RACE reads through MiXCR, listing each CDR3 protein once. The sample includes about 560,000 distinct CDR3 sequences, around 15% of them seen just once. Sequencing was carried out using PBMCs or a T cell subset sorted from them (not recorded which). These receptors were taken from an adult woman who had mild COVID-19 (a few samples of this study predate the infection). Cell type and time point are not known. Each CDR3 is given with its conserved first and last residue. Each record gives: V gene, clone size, J gene, D gene, CDR3 DNA, CDR3 protein. D genes are given only for firm matches. Clone sizes are given selectively: once, few, many, or a class where the clone is expanded.

V gene: TRBV20-1; clone size: few; J gene: TRBJ1-3; D gene: NA; CDR3 DNA: TGCAGTGCTAGAGATCAGGAAAGGGCTGGAAACACCATATATTTT; CDR3 protein: CSARDQERAGNTIYF
V gene: TRBV6-1; clone size: few; J gene: TRBJ2-3; D gene: TRBD2; CDR3 DNA: TGTGCCAGCAGACTAGCGGGGGGGCTAGATACGCAGTATTTT; CDR3 protein: CASRLAGGLDTQYF
V gene: TRBV29-1; clone size: NA; J gene: TRBJ1-2; D gene: NA; CDR3 DNA: TGCAGCGTTGAACCCCGGGGGGGTGCTCTAAACTATGGCTACACCTTC; CDR3 protein: CSVEPRGGALNYGYTF
V gene: TRBV9; clone size: few; J gene: TRBJ1-5; D gene: NA; CDR3 DNA: TGTGCCAGCAGCGTAGATGGGACGGGAAGCGTCAATCAGCCCCAGCATTTT; CDR3 protein: CASSVDGTGSVNQPQHF
V gene: TRBV7-3; clone size: few; J gene: TRBJ1-4; D gene: NA; CDR3 DNA: TGTGCCAGCAGCCCTGGCAGCTCGGCTAATGAAAAACTGTTTTTT; CDR3 protein: CASSPGSSANEKLFF
V gene: TRBV27; clone size: NA; J gene: TRBJ1-4; D gene: NA; CDR3 DNA: TGTGCCAGCAGTTTAAGACAGCCGGCAACTAATGAAAAACTGTTTTTT; CDR3 protein: CASSLRQPATNEKLFF
V gene: TRBV20-1; clone size: few; J gene: TRBJ2-2; D gene: TRBD2; CDR3 DNA: TGCAGTGCTAGAAGGAGACTAGCGGGAGATACGTCCGCCGGGGAGCTGTTTTTT; CDR3 protein: CSARRRLAGDTSAGELFF
V gene: TRBV4-3; clone size: NA; J gene: TRBJ2-5; D gene: NA; CDR3 DNA: TGCGCCAGCAGCCAAGATCGTGTACCCCCCGGGACCCAGTACTTC; CDR3 protein: CASSQDRVPPGTQYF
V gene: TRBV7-8; clone size: few; J gene: TRBJ2-7; D gene: TRBD1; CDR3 DNA: TGTGCCAGCAGCTTAGACGACAGGGAGTACTACGAGAAGTACTTC; CDR3 protein: CASSLDDREYYEKYF
V gene: TRBV30; clone size: few; J gene: TRBJ2-3; D gene: NA; CDR3 DNA: TGTGCTTACAGCGTCACCACAGATACGCAGTATTTT; CDR3 protein: CAYSVTTDTQYF
V gene: TRBV4-1; clone size: few; J gene: TRBJ1-2; D gene: NA; CDR3 DNA: TGCGCCAGCAGCCAAGGGGACGGAAACTATGGCTACACCTTC; CDR3 protein: CASSQGDGNYGYTF
V gene: TRBV6-2/TRBV6-3; clone size: few; J gene: TRBJ2-5; D gene: TRBD2; CDR3 DNA: TGTGCCAGCAGTTCGGAGCGGGAGAGGATAGAGACCCAGTACTTC; CDR3 protein: CASSSERERIETQYF
V gene: TRBV5-1; clone size: few; J gene: TRBJ2-5; D gene: NA; CDR3 DNA: TGCGCCAGCAGCTTGATCTTGGCAACTCAAGAGACCCAGTACTTC; CDR3 protein: CASSLILATQETQYF
V gene: TRBV7-8; clone size: many; J gene: TRBJ2-1; D gene: TRBD2; CDR3 DNA: TGTGCCAGCAGCACCCAGCGGGAGGGGGAGCAGTTCTTC; CDR3 protein: CASSTQREGEQFF
V gene: TRBV7-8; clone size: few; J gene: TRBJ2-1; D gene: NA; CDR3 DNA: TGTGCCAGCAGCTTAAGAGGGTCGGATAGTGAGCAGTTCTTC; CDR3 protein: CASSLRGSDSEQFF
V gene: TRBV7-6; clone size: NA; J gene: TRBJ2-5; D gene: NA; CDR3 DNA: TGTGCCAGCAGCTTGTTGGACAGTGGGACCCAGTACTTC; CDR3 protein: CASSLLDSGTQYF
V gene: TRBV12-3/TRBV12-4; clone size: few; J gene: TRBJ1-5; D gene: TRBD1; CDR3 DNA: TGTGCCAGCAGTTCCCAGGGGGGCCGGGAGCCCCAGCATTTT; CDR3 protein: CASSSQGGREPQHF
V gene: TRBV12-3/TRBV12-4; clone size: many; J gene: TRBJ2-7; D gene: NA; CDR3 DNA: TGTGCCAGCAGTTTAGAACGGGGGAGCTCCTACGAGCAGTACTTC; CDR3 protein: CASSLERGSSYEQYF
V gene: TRBV5-6; clone size: many; J gene: TRBJ1-2; D gene: TRBD1; CDR3 DNA: TGCGCCAGCAGCCTGACAGGGGGCAACTATGGCTACACCTTC; CDR3 protein: CASSLTGGNYGYTF
V gene: TRBV12-3/TRBV12-4; clone size: NA; J gene: TRBJ1-5; D gene: NA; CDR3 DNA: TGTGCCAGCAGTTCAGGGGTTAATCAGCCCCAGCATTTT; CDR3 protein: CASSSGVNQPQHF
V gene: TRBV3-1; clone size: NA; J gene: TRBJ2-1; D gene: TRBD2; CDR3 DNA: TGTGCCAGCAGCCAAGTGGATAGAGCCTCCAGGGAGGGAGACAATGAGCAGTTCTTC; CDR3 protein: CASSQVDRASREGDNEQFF
V gene: TRBV7-2; clone size: many; J gene: TRBJ2-1; D gene: NA; CDR3 DNA: TGTGCCAGCAGCGTCGACTACCGCTTCTACAATGAGCAGTTCTTC; CDR3 protein: CASSVDYRFYNEQFF
V gene: TRBV9; clone size: NA; J gene: TRBJ2-3; D gene: TRBD1; CDR3 DNA: TGTGCCAGCAGCACCGCAGGGGGAGATACGCAGTATTTT; CDR3 protein: CASSTAGGDTQYF
V gene: TRBV6-1; clone size: NA; J gene: TRBJ1-1; D gene: NA; CDR3 DNA: TGTGCCAGCACCGCTAGGTCCAGCTCCTTGAACACTGAAGCTTTCTTT; CDR3 protein: CASTARSSSLNTEAFF
V gene: TRBV11-2; clone size: many; J gene: TRBJ2-1; D gene: TRBD2; CDR3 DNA: TGTGCCAGCAGCCCGTCAGGCGGGGGACCTTCCTACAATGAGCAGTTCTTC; CDR3 protein: CASSPSGGGPSYNEQFF
V gene: TRBV7-2; clone size: few; J gene: TRBJ1-5; D gene: TRBD1; CDR3 DNA: TGTGCCAGCAGCTTTGCAGGGGGCAGGAAGGGCAATCAGCCCCAGCATTTT; CDR3 protein: CASSFAGGRKGNQPQHF
V gene: TRBV11-2; clone size: few; J gene: TRBJ1-2; D gene: NA; CDR3 DNA: TGTGCCAGCAGCTTAGAATATGGCAGTTTACCATCGGACTATGGCTACACCTTC; CDR3 protein: CASSLEYGSLPSDYGYTF
V gene: TRBV9; clone size: NA; J gene: TRBJ2-7; D gene: TRBD1; CDR3 DNA: TGTGCCAGCAGCGAGGGACAGGGGCGAAATAAGCAGTACTTC; CDR3 protein: CASSEGQGRNKQYF
V gene: TRBV9; clone size: NA; J gene: TRBJ2-7; D gene: TRBD2; CDR3 DNA: TGTGCCAGCAGCCTAAGGACTAGCGGGGTCGGGGAGCAGTACTTC; CDR3 protein: CASSLRTSGVGEQYF
V gene: TRBV3-1; clone size: few; J gene: TRBJ1-1; D gene: TRBD1; CDR3 DNA: TGTGCCAGCAGCCAAGTCAGACAGGGTAGGACTGAAGCTTTCTTT; CDR3 protein: CASSQVRQGRTEAFF
V gene: TRBV27; clone size: NA; J gene: TRBJ2-1; D gene: NA; CDR3 DNA: TGTGCCAGCAGTTTAGTCCCCAATGAGCAGTTCTTC; CDR3 protein: CASSLVPNEQFF
V gene: TRBV7-8; clone size: NA; J gene: TRBJ1-2; D gene: NA; CDR3 DNA: TGTGCCAGCAGCTTAGACGACGGGGGGAGGAACTATGGCTACACCTTC; CDR3 protein: CASSLDDGGRNYGYTF
V gene: TRBV7-8; clone size: NA; J gene: TRBJ2-5; D gene: TRBD1; CDR3 DNA: TGTGCCAGCAGGACGAGACAGGGGAAAGAGACCCAGTACTTC; CDR3 protein: CASRTRQGKETQYF
V gene: TRBV4-3; clone size: few; J gene: TRBJ1-1; D gene: TRBD1; CDR3 DNA: TGCGCCAGCAGCCTTGGGGGACAGGGCGATTTAGCTTTCTTT; CDR3 protein: CASSLGGQGDLAFF
V gene: TRBV2; clone size: NA; J gene: TRBJ1-2; D gene: NA; CDR3 DNA: TGTGCCAGCAGTGGGGGAGGCAGAACCCCCTTATATGGCTACACCTTC; CDR3 protein: CASSGGGRTPLYGYTF
V gene: TRBV13; clone size: NA; J gene: TRBJ1-5; D gene: NA; CDR3 DNA: TGTGCCAGCAGCATGGCGACGGATAGCAATCAGCCCCAGCATTTT; CDR3 protein: CASSMATDSNQPQHF
V gene: TRBV4-2; clone size: NA; J gene: TRBJ2-7; D gene: TRBD2; CDR3 DNA: TGTGCCAGCAGCCAAGTCAGTCCTAGCGGGGAAAAGCAGTACTTC; CDR3 protein: CASSQVSPSGEKQYF
V gene: TRBV7-9; clone size: few; J gene: TRBJ1-4; D gene: TRBD1; CDR3 DNA: TGTGCCAGCAGCTTCCGACAGGGCGTCAATGAAAAACTGTTTTTT; CDR3 protein: CASSFRQGVNEKLFF